This record covers a single T cell receptor beta chain. Patients from Seattle were sampled longitudinally, starting during active infection. The data stem from a study of blood T cell repertoires in COVID-19. Across the study: Acute and convalescent COVID-19 specimens originated in the United States, Italy and Spain. T cells, B-cell-depleted T cells, or PBMCs supplied cDNA or gDNA.

Trimming left V 3 bases short and J 10 bases short, with 10 bases between. CDR3 length equals 12 residues. Germline loops: CDR1 LNHDA, CDR2 SQIVND (reference sequence). TCRdb's table, derived via immunoSEQ multiplex PCR, lists solely in-frame clones and lacks some. The sample has around 150,000 clones; approximately 95% are singletons. The sequenced sample consisted of peripheral blood. This sequence was found in a woman aged 55-69 years with COVID-19, enrolled during active disease. V and J are TRBV19 and TRBJ2-1; possible D gene TRBD1, 6 bases. CDR3: CASSIWGREQFF. CDR3 DNA sequence: TGTGCCAGTAGTATCTGGGGGCGCGAGCAGTTCTTC.